This TCR beta chain was obtained from a study of blood T cell repertoires in COVID-19. On the study more broadly: The United States, Italy and Spain provided the acute and convalescent COVID-19 samples.

TCRdb keeps only in-frame clones here, not all; method: immunoSEQ multiplex PCR. Found here are some 300,000 clones, 85% to 90% of them singletons; the top ten hold less than 3.5%. Germline V gene data show CDR1 as SGDLS and CDR2 as YYNGEE. V lost 3 bases and J lost 4; bases outside the gene matches: 1. The CDR3 sequence is 12 residues long. The sequence came from a woman aged 45-65 years who had been exposed to COVID-19. Sequenced input: PBMCs or T cells enriched from blood (not recorded which). J is TRBJ2-7 and V is TRBV9; 7 nucleotides agree with TRBD1. The CDR3 nucleotides read TGTGCCAGCAGCGGACAGGGTTACGAGCAGTACTTC. Protein product: CASSGQGYEQYF.